These T cell receptor beta chains were read from a single sample in a study of Ad26.COV2.S vaccination and SARS-CoV-2 variants. TCRdb keeps only in-frame clones here, not all; method: immunoSEQ multiplex PCR. The sample gives 300,000 to 350,000 clones, approximately 86% of which show up once; about 11% is in the top ten. Specimen: peripheral blood, collected in a trial of Ad26.COV2.S vaccine versus placebo. These receptors were collected from a person between 18 and 60 years old who received the Ad26.COV2.S COVID-19 vaccine or a placebo. Both conserved end residues are part of each CDR3. A D gene is named only where the DNA matches it firmly. Rows may omit the clone size; those that give it use once, few, many or a size class.

CDR3 DNA,CDR3 protein,V gene,clone size,J gene,D gene
TGTGCCAGCAGCCCAGCTAGCGGGGGGGCCCACAATGAGCAGTTCTTC,CASSPASGGAHNEQFF,TRBV3-1/TRBV3-2,-,TRBJ2-1,TRBD2
TGTGCCAGCAGCTCGGTGGGGGGGCTTATCACAGATACGCAGTATTTT,CASSSVGGLITDTQYF,TRBV7-2,-,TRBJ2-3,-
TGTGCCAGCAGTGTAGCGGGGGCCCAGAACAAAAACATTCAGTACTTC,CASSVAGAQNKNIQYF,TRBV28,-,TRBJ2-4,TRBD2
TGTGCCAGCAGCTTAGACGGTTATAGCAATCAGCCCCAGCATTTT,CASSLDGYSNQPQHF,TRBV7-2,few,TRBJ1-5,-
TGTGCCAGCAGCCCCGGACAGGCCTACAATGAGCAGTTCTTC,CASSPGQAYNEQFF,TRBV7-2,-,TRBJ2-1,TRBD1
TGTGCCAGCAGCTTTGGCGGGGCGAGCTCCTACAATGAGCAGTTCTTC,CASSFGGASSYNEQFF,TRBV7-9,-,TRBJ2-1,-
TGTGCCAGCAGTTTGGGGGCCCAGTCTAACTATGGCTACACCTTC,CASSLGAQSNYGYTF,TRBV28,-,TRBJ1-2,-
TGTGCCAGTAGTTCAGGGTTTAGCAATCAGCCCCAGCATTTT,CASSSGFSNQPQHF,TRBV19,-,TRBJ1-5,-
TGTGCCAGCAGCAAACTAGGAGGGTTGTCCGGGGAGCTGTTTTTT,CASSKLGGLSGELFF,TRBV7-2,-,TRBJ2-2,-
TGTGCCAGCAGCCTGGACAGGGGAAATCAGCCCCAGCATTTT,CASSLDRGNQPQHF,TRBV28,-,TRBJ1-5,TRBD1
TGTGCCAGCAGTTTGACCCCGTCGATGAACACTGAAGCTTTCTTT,CASSLTPSMNTEAFF,TRBV27,-,TRBJ1-1,-
TGTGCCAGCAGTTATTGGGTAGGGTCCAACACTGAAGCTTTCTTT,CASSYWVGSNTEAFF,TRBV27,-,TRBJ1-1,-
TGTGCCAGCAGCCCGGTCGGCGGGGTCTACGAGCAGTACTTC,CASSPVGGVYEQYF,TRBV7-2,-,TRBJ2-7,-
TGTGCCAGCAGTGATAGCGGGAGGGCCGCCTACGAGCAGTACTTC,CASSDSGRAAYEQYF,TRBV2,-,TRBJ2-7,TRBD2
TGTGCCAGCGGGAGTGGGGGCGGGAGTTACACCGGGGAGCTGTTTTTT,CASGSGGGSYTGELFF,TRBV28,-,TRBJ2-2,-
TGTGCCAGCAGTTCCTTGGCTGGGAGTTCAGGAGCTTTCTTT,CASSSLAGSSGAFF,TRBV25-1,-,TRBJ1-1,-
TGTGCCAGCAGCCCCCGGGACAGGGGGTGGTATGGCTACACCTTC,CASSPRDRGWYGYTF,TRBV7-2,once,TRBJ1-2,TRBD1
TGTGCCAGCAGCCGTAGGGGCGGACTAGACCTATACAATGAGCAGTTCTTC,CASSRRGGLDLYNEQFF,TRBV4-2,-,TRBJ2-1,TRBD2
TGCGCCAGCAGCTTAGAGCCGGGACTAGCGGGCCATGAGCAGTTCTTC,CASSLEPGLAGHEQFF,TRBV5-1,-,TRBJ2-1,TRBD2
TGTGCCAGCAGCTGGAGGATGGCCCAGGGCTACACCTTC,CASSWRMAQGYTF,TRBV7-2,-,TRBJ1-2,-
TGTGCCAGCAGCCTGTATCGCAGCAGGGGGCACACCGGGGAGCTGTTTTTT,CASSLYRSRGHTGELFF,TRBV7-9,-,TRBJ2-2,TRBD1
TGTGCCAGCAGCCTATGGGACGGAGAGCAGTACTTC,CASSLWDGEQYF,TRBV5-6,-,TRBJ2-7,-
TGTGCCAGCAGTGATGGGGTTGGCTACACCTTC,CASSDGVGYTF,TRBV2,-,TRBJ1-2,-
TGTGCCAGTACTCCGCTCCTAGCGGCTAGCACAGATACGCAGTATTTT,CASTPLLAASTDTQYF,TRBV19,-,TRBJ2-3,TRBD2
TGTGCCAGCAGTTCGTCGCGGGGGATCGGTTCACCCCTCCACTTT,CASSSSRGIGSPLHF,TRBV28,-,TRBJ1-6,-
TGTGCCAGCACCCAGGGAGGGTACGAGCAGTACTTC,CASTQGGYEQYF,TRBV6-6,-,TRBJ2-7,TRBD2
TGTGCCAGCAGCGTCACAGGGGGCCGTTTAAACATTCAGTACTTC,CASSVTGGRLNIQYF,TRBV11-2,-,TRBJ2-4,TRBD1
TGTGCCAGCTCAGAGTTACCGGACAGCTCTGGAAACACCATATATTTT,CASSELPDSSGNTIYF,TRBV18,-,TRBJ1-3,-
TGCACCAGCAGCCAAGATCGACTAGCGGAACACACCGGGGAGCTGTTTTTT,CTSSQDRLAEHTGELFF,TRBV1,-,TRBJ2-2,-
TGTGCCAGCTCACCCGTGATTGAGTCCAGATATGGCTACACCTTC,CASSPVIESRYGYTF,TRBV18,-,TRBJ1-2,-
TGTGCCAGCAGCTTATGGGCCAGAAACACTGAAGCTTTCTTT,CASSLWARNTEAFF,TRBV7-2,-,TRBJ1-1,-
TGTGCCAGCACTGATAGACGGGGAACTAATGAAAAACTGTTTTTT,CASTDRRGTNEKLFF,TRBV2,-,TRBJ1-4,-
TGCAGTGCTAGCCGAGATCAGCCCCAGCATTTT,CSASRDQPQHF,TRBV20-1,-,TRBJ1-5,-
TGTGCCAGCAGCTTAATTCCAGCGGGGGGGCAGTACGAGCAGTACTTC,CASSLIPAGGQYEQYF,TRBV11-2,-,TRBJ2-7,TRBD2
TGTGCCATCAGTGACAGCGGGACCAGCACAGATACGCAGTATTTT,CAISDSGTSTDTQYF,TRBV10-3,once,TRBJ2-3,TRBD2
TGTGCCAGCAGTGAAGCGCTTCTGAGACACTCATACAATGAGCAGTTCTTC,CASSEALLRHSYNEQFF,TRBV6-1,-,TRBJ2-1,-
TGTGCCAGCAGCTTAACAGGGACTAGCTCTGGAAACACCATATATTTT,CASSLTGTSSGNTIYF,TRBV7-9,-,TRBJ1-3,-
TGTGCCACCAGTGATTTCCAGAACACCGGGGAGCTGTTTTTT,CATSDFQNTGELFF,TRBV24-1,-,TRBJ2-2,-
TGCGCCAGCAGCCAAGATACAGGGAGGTTTGCTGGAAACACCATATATTTT,CASSQDTGRFAGNTIYF,TRBV4-3,-,TRBJ1-3,-
TGCGCCAGCAGCCAAGTTGAACTAGCGGTCTACAATGAGCAGTTCTTC,CASSQVELAVYNEQFF,TRBV4-1,-,TRBJ2-1,TRBD2
TGTGCCACCAGCAGAGCCTACAGTACGGAAAACATTCAGTACTTC,CATSRAYSTENIQYF,TRBV15,few,TRBJ2-4,-
TGCGCCAGCAGCCAAGAGAGGGGGGCATATGGCTACACCTTC,CASSQERGAYGYTF,TRBV4-1,-,TRBJ1-2,-
TGCGCCAGCAGCTTGGGGCAGGGGGATAACTATGGCTACACCTTC,CASSLGQGDNYGYTF,TRBV5-1,-,TRBJ1-2,TRBD1
TGTGCCAGCAGTTTAGCGAAGGGACCCGGATGGATGTACGAGCAGTACTTC,CASSLAKGPGWMYEQYF,TRBV28,-,TRBJ2-7,-
TGTGCCAGCAGTTACACAGGCGGTCAGCCCCAGCATTTT,CASSYTGGQPQHF,TRBV6-2/TRBV6-3,once,TRBJ1-5,-
TGTGCCAGCAGCCAAGGGGGGTCCGGTTCAGGTCAGCCCCAGCATTTT,CASSQGGSGSGQPQHF,TRBV4-2,-,TRBJ1-5,-
TGTGCCAGCAGCGTCCAACCGAAGGGTGAGCAGTTCTTC,CASSVQPKGEQFF,TRBV9,-,TRBJ2-1,-
TGCGCCAGCAGCCAACCTCCGGGACTAGCGGACTACAATGAGCAGTTCTTC,CASSQPPGLADYNEQFF,TRBV4-1,-,TRBJ2-1,TRBD2
TGTGCCAGCAGTCAGGGGAAGCGCACCCACGAGCAGTACTTC,CASSQGKRTHEQYF,TRBV28,-,TRBJ2-7,-
TGTGCCAGCAGTCAGTCCCCTCCCTACGAGCAGTACTTC,CASSQSPPYEQYF,TRBV27,-,TRBJ2-7,-